A single sample gave rise to the 21 T cell receptor beta chains below, sequenced in a study of blood T cell repertoires in COVID-19. Sequencing used immunoSEQ multiplex PCR; TCRdb keeps in-frame clones, though not all of them. The profile shows about 220,000 clones, 65% to 85% of them singletons. Input material: peripheral blood. The receptors were gathered from a human donor in a cohort sampled during active COVID-19.

The rearrangement joins TRBV7-8 to TRBJ2-2, with D perhaps matching TRBD2 (7 bases). The length of the CDR3 is 16 residues. With 5 bases removed from V and 7 bases from J, the gap between germline ends came to 20 bases. Per the germline V gene, CDR1 is SGHVS and CDR2 is FQNEAQ. DNA of the CDR3: TGTGCCAGCAGCCTAACCCGGGGGGCGAAAGGCGGGGAGCTGTTTTTT. Translating gives CASSLTRGAKGGELFF.

J is TRBJ1-1 and V is TRBV29-1; a possible D gene is TRBD1 (5 bases). This CDR3 is 14 amino acids long. V lost 3 bases and J 1 base, leaving 12 bases between the germline ends. Germline CDR1 SQVTM, CDR2 ANQGSEA. The CDR3 coding sequence is TGCAGCGTTGATATGGGGGGGAAGAACACTGAAGCTTTCTTT. It codes for CSVDMGGKNTEAFF.

In this sample, this clone turned up once. CDR3 sequence reads: CASSPRDLGYTF. CDR3 in DNA: TGTGCCAGCAGCCCCCGGGATCTGGGCTACACCTTC. The chain employs TRBV7-9 and TRBJ1-2; D is uncertain. The CDR3 extends over 12 amino acids. Germline values: CDR1 SEHNR, CDR2 FQNEAQ (reference sequence). The V end lost 5 bases, the J end lost 8 bases, and 12 bases lay between the germline ends.

The rearrangement uses TRBV29-1 and TRBJ1-1, with D possibly TRBD1 on 5 matching bases. The CDR3 has 13 amino acids. CDR1 and CDR2 (germline): SQVTM, ANQGSEA. The ends were cut back, 4 bases at V and 1 base at J, with 10 bases in the middle. CDR3 DNA: TGCAGCGTTGGGGGGGTGACGAACACTGAAGCTTTCTTT. It encodes CSVGGVTNTEAFF.

This chain connects TRBV9 to TRBJ1-1; D is undetermined. The CDR3 consists of 14 residues. Per germline, CDR1 SGDLS and CDR2 YYNGEE. V lost 4 bases to trimming and J lost 0 bases, with 10 bases between them. The CDR3 DNA reads TGTGCCAGCAGCTTGAGCACCATGAACACTGAAGCTTTCTTT. It yields the protein CASSLSTMNTEAFF.

Concerning this clone: An end of the junction does not agree with germline; a read error may underlie this. The chain employs TRBV29-1 and TRBJ1-2; 9 bases map to TRBD1. Germline-derived CDR1 and CDR2 are SQVTM and ANQGSEA. This CDR3 is built from 13 residues. The CDR3 region has the DNA TGCAGCGTGGAAGGACAGGGGAACTATGGCTACACCTTC. This sequence encodes CSVEGQGNYGYTF.

V and J are TRBV5-4 and TRBJ1-2; D possibly corresponds to TRBD1 (6 bases). There are 15 residues in the CDR3. Trimming pared 5 bases from V and 6 bases from J, leaving 20 bases between. Germline loops: CDR1 SGHNT, CDR2 YYREEE (reference sequence). CDR3: CASRTPDSDPDGYTF. CDR3 sequence (DNA): TGTGCCAGCAGGACTCCGGACAGTGATCCAGATGGCTACACCTTC.

This sequence joins TRBV7-8 and TRBJ1-1, with TRBD1 as a possible D gene (5 bases). CDR1 is SGHVS and CDR2 is FQNEAQ in the germline V gene. The V gene lost 2 bases and the J gene lost 6 bases, with 10 bases spanning the gap. This CDR3 region has 13 residues. CDR3 loop: CASSLPGSPEAFF. The DNA for the CDR3 is TGTGCCAGCAGCTTACCAGGGTCGCCTGAAGCTTTCTTT.

V and J are TRBV9 and TRBJ2-1; D perhaps matches TRBD2 (6 bases). The V and J ends lost 5 bases and 4 bases respectively, with 16 bases between them. Germline V gene lookup returns CDR1 SGDLS and CDR2 YYNGEE. The CDR3 length is 15 residues. For the CDR3, the DNA is TGTGCCAGCAGTCTAGGAGGGAGTCCGTACAATGAGCAGTTCTTC. Translation: CASSLGGSPYNEQFF.

The chain combines TRBV15 with TRBJ1-2; 8 bases match TRBD1. Unmatched junction bases numbered 6, after V lost 5 bases and J lost 4 bases. In germline, CDR1 is LNHNV, CDR2 YYDKDF (reference sequence). This CDR3 spans 14 amino acids. As DNA, the CDR3 is TGTGCCACCAGCGTCAGGGGGCCTAGCTATGGCTACACCTTC. It translates to CATSVRGPSYGYTF.

This clone has more than one count but fewer than ten. The rearrangement uses TRBV18 and TRBJ1-5, with unresolved D. The CDR3 contains 14 residues. V lost 3 bases to trimming and J lost 4 bases, with 10 bases between them. CDR1 and CDR2 (germline): KGHSH, LQKENI. The DNA of the CDR3 is TGTGCCAGCTCACCCGGCCCCGGGAATCAGCCCCAGCATTTT. Its translation is CASSPGPGNQPQHF.

Only a few counts were recorded for this clone. V usage is TRBV27 and J usage is TRBJ1-2; TRBD1 aligns across 9 bases. Trimming took 2 bases from V and 0 from J; bases not matched to a gene: 10. The V gene's germline CDR1 is MNHEY and CDR2 SMNVEV (reference sequence). This CDR3 spans 18 amino acids. The CDR3: CASSLGQTGGVTNYGYTF. The DNA for the CDR3 is TGTGCCAGCAGTTTAGGGCAGACAGGGGGGGTAACTAACTATGGCTACACCTTC.

The chain combines TRBV4-1 with TRBJ2-3; 9 nucleotides match TRBD2. V was clipped by 0 bases and J by 2 bases; unmatched bases: 3. The CDR3 runs 16 residues. Germline CDR1 reads MGHRA; CDR2 reads YSYEKL. For the CDR3, the DNA is TGCGCCAGCAGCCAAGAAGCGGGAGGAAACACAGATACGCAGTATTTT. It codes for CASSQEAGGNTDTQYF.

The V gene is TRBV19, the J gene TRBJ2-2, with D possibly TRBD2 on 5 matching bases. Trimming cost V 5 bases and J 4 bases, with 8 bases left between them. Germline V lookup: CDR1 LNHDA, CDR2 SQIVND (reference sequence). The CDR3 runs 13 residues. The CDR3 sequence is CASSYAGTGELFF. The CDR3, as DNA: TGTGCCAGTAGTTATGCGGGCACCGGGGAGCTGTTTTTT. The entire variable domain, with the rest obtained from reference TRBV19 and TRBJ2-2, is as follows: DGGITQSPKYLFRKEGQNVTLSCEQNLNHDAMYWYRQDPGQGLRLIYYSQIVNDFQKGDIAEGYSVSREKKESFPLTVTSAQKNPTAFYLCASSYAGTGELFFGEGSRLTVL.

This chain uses TRBV19 with TRBJ2-3; the D gene is possibly TRBD2 (6 bases). The CDR3 is 14 amino acids. Germline V lookup: CDR1 LNHDA, CDR2 SQIVND (reference sequence). V dropped 5 bases and J dropped 6 bases, with 15 bases sitting between them. CDR3 sequence: CASSEPGREDTQYF. CDR3 DNA: TGTGCCAGTAGTGAGCCGGGCCGGGAGGATACGCAGTATTTT.

V gene TRBV5-1 combines with J gene TRBJ2-7; TRBD1 agrees at 7 bases. Germline CDR1 SGHRS, CDR2 YFSETQ. CDR3 length: 15 residues. Trimming removed 4 bases from V and 2 bases from J; junction bases left unmatched: 9. As DNA, the CDR3 is TGCGCCAGCAGCAAAACAGGGGCCGTCCCCTACGAGCAGTACTTC. Protein product: CASSKTGAVPYEQYF.

The chain carries TRBV2 and TRBJ1-5; D is perhaps TRBD1 (5 bases). The CDR3 has 15 amino acids. Per the germline V gene, CDR1 is SNHLY and CDR2 is FYNNEI. The ends were cut back, 3 bases at V and 0 bases at J, with 9 bases in the middle. Here the CDR3 reads CASSEAGNSNQPQHF. For the CDR3, the DNA is TGTGCCAGCAGTGAGGCAGGGAATAGCAATCAGCCCCAGCATTTT.

The CDR3: CASRNRGADGYTF. Written as DNA, the CDR3 is TGTGCCAGCAGGAACAGGGGAGCTGATGGCTACACCTTC. The V call is TRBV6-5, the J call TRBJ1-2, with 7 nucleotides matching TRBD1. CDR1 is MNHEY and CDR2 is SVGAGI in the germline V gene. J lost 6 bases, V lost 6 bases, and 7 bases had no gene match. This CDR3 spans 13 amino acids.

CDR3 bases: TGTGCCAGTAGTAGGGGGGACAGGGAAAGAGTCGAAGCTTTCTTT. It translates to CASSRGDRERVEAFF. This sequence joins TRBV19 and TRBJ1-1; 9 nucleotides match TRBD1. The CDR3 contains 15 residues. V dropped 4 bases and J dropped 8; count of bases not matched to a gene: 11. The germline gives CDR1 LNHDA, CDR2 SQIVND (reference sequence).

The chain combines TRBV3-1 (or the pseudogene TRBV3-2) with TRBJ2-2; D not resolved. Trimming removed 2 bases at V and 6 bases at J, with 7 bases between. This CDR3 comprises 13 residues. CDR1 LGHDT and CDR2 YNNKEL come from the germline V gene (reference sequence). The CDR3 nucleotides read TGTGCCAGCAGCCAATTCCGGGCCGGGGAGCTGTTTTTT. Amino acids: CASSQFRAGELFF.

V gene TRBV5-1 combines with J gene TRBJ2-3, with D hard to call. Germline-derived CDR1 and CDR2 are SGHRS and YFSETQ. CDR3 size: 15 residues. V was pared by 0 bases and J by 9 bases, with 17 bases between. The CDR3 DNA is TGCGCCAGCAGCTTGGGAGCGCCCCAATTGCAGACGCAGTATTTT. Encoded protein: CASSLGAPQLQTQYF.